This T cell receptor (beta chain) originates from a study of CD8+ T cells in alopecia areata. Study as a whole: The study gave tofacitinib for 6 to 18 months, then 6 months off drug.

Sequencing templates came from extracted RNA that was reverse transcribed into cDNA. Repertoires were generated with immunoSEQ multiplex PCR, while TCRdb's copy carries only in-frame clones and drops some. There are around 120,000 clones in the sample; approximately 38% occur only once, and roughly 3.3% lies in the top ten. Germline CDR1 and CDR2: SGHTA and FQGNSA. The CDR3 is 15 residues long. Trimming took off 1 base at V and 5 bases at J, with 14 bases between the two ends. This receptor was obtained from a human donor with alopecia areata. This chain links TRBV7-2 with TRBJ2-5; D possibly corresponds to TRBD2 (5 bases). Input material: CD4+ T cells sorted from blood. The CDR3 coding sequence is TGTGCCAGCAGCTTAGTTTTCGGGGAGTGGGAGACCCAGTACTTC. The encoded protein is CASSLVFGEWETQYF.